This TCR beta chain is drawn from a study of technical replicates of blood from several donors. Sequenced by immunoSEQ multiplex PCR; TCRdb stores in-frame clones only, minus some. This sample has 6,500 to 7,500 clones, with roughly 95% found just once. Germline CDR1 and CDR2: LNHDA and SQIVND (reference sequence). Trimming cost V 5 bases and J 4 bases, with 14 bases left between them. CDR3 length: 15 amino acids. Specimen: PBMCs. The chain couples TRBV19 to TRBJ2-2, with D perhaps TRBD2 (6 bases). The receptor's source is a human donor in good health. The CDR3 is CASSLRLGLTGELFF. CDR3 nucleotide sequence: TGTGCCAGTAGTCTTAGACTAGGCCTCACCGGGGAGCTGTTTTTT. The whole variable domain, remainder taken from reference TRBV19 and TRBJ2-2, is DGGITQSPKYLFRKEGQNVTLSCEQNLNHDAMYWYRQDPGQGLRLIYYSQIVNDFQKGDIAEGYSVSREKKESFPLTVTSAQKNPTAFYLCASSLRLGLTGELFFGEGSRLTVL.